This TCR beta chain appears in the sequencing data of a study of blood T cell repertoires in COVID-19. Study as a whole: Specimens from acute and convalescent COVID-19 originated in the United States, Italy and Spain. The cDNA or gDNA used as material had been derived from T cells, B-cell-depleted T cells, or PBMCs.

This CDR3 is 17 amino acids long. Germline V gives CDR1 LNHDA, CDR2 SQIVND (reference sequence). Deletions cut 5 bases from V and 0 bases from J, with 17 bases between. In Seattle, patients joined the study during active infection and were tracked longitudinally. Some clones are missing from TCRdb's copy, which holds only in-frame ones; the method was immunoSEQ multiplex PCR. The table includes approximately 260,000 clones, over 70% detected once. This clonotype was sampled from a woman aged 70 to 79 with COVID-19, enrolled during active disease. J is TRBJ1-5 and V is TRBV19; possibly TRBD1 for D (5 bases). Sequenced sample: peripheral blood. The CDR3: CASSPLRDVASNQPQHF. The CDR3 DNA follows: TGTGCCAGTAGTCCCTTGCGGGACGTAGCTAGCAATCAGCCCCAGCATTTT. Filled out from reference TRBV19 and TRBJ1-5, the complete variable domain reads DGGITQSPKYLFRKEGQNVTLSCEQNLNHDAMYWYRQDPGQGLRLIYYSQIVNDFQKGDIAEGYSVSREKKESFPLTVTSAQKNPTAFYLCASSPLRDVASNQPQHFGDGTRLSIL.